These T cell receptor beta chains were read from a single sample in a study of cytomegalovirus exposure and HLA in healthy donors. TCRdb keeps only in-frame clones here, not all; method: immunoSEQ multiplex PCR. The profile covers about 130,000 clones, with approximately 63% appearing a single time and 2.1% taken by the ten largest. The sequenced sample was PBMCs. These receptors were taken from a woman in her sixties in good health and CMV-seropositive. Both conserved end residues are part of each CDR3. The order of the fields is V gene, clone size, D gene, J gene, CDR3 DNA, CDR3 protein. The D gene is left open where the match is weak. Size tells how often a clone was seen (once, few, many) or the class of an expanded clone, and some rows leave it out.

V: TRBV28
size: few
D: TRBD1
J: TRBJ1-1
DNA: TGTGCCAGCAGTTTAACAGTCGGGACAGGGAACACTGAAGCTTTCTTT
CDR3: CASSLTVGTGNTEAFF

V: TRBV20-1
size: -
D: -
J: TRBJ1-2
DNA: TGCAGTGCTAGCGATGGGCATGGCTACACCTTC
CDR3: CSASDGHGYTF

V: TRBV18
size: -
D: -
J: TRBJ2-7
DNA: TGTGCCAGCTCACCTCAATCAGGGGGGAACTACGAGCAGTACTTC
CDR3: CASSPQSGGNYEQYF

V: TRBV2
size: -
D: TRBD1
J: TRBJ1-2
DNA: TGTGCCAGCAGTCGGGACAGCTATGGCTACACCTTC
CDR3: CASSRDSYGYTF

V: TRBV10-3
size: -
D: TRBD1
J: TRBJ1-2
DNA: TGTGCCATCAGTCCGGACAGGGGGCATGGCTACACCTTC
CDR3: CAISPDRGHGYTF

V: TRBV6-1
size: -
D: -
J: TRBJ1-3
DNA: TGTGCCAGCAGTGAATATCCCGGCGGGGCTGGAAACACCATATATTTT
CDR3: CASSEYPGGAGNTIYF

V: TRBV15
size: -
D: -
J: TRBJ1-3
DNA: TGTGCCACCAGCAGACCAGGAAACTCTGGAAACACCATATATTTT
CDR3: CATSRPGNSGNTIYF

V: TRBV6-6
size: once
D: -
J: TRBJ1-2
DNA: TGTGCCAGCAGTTCCGGGAGCTATGGCTACACCTTC
CDR3: CASSSGSYGYTF

V: TRBV7-2
size: few
D: TRBD1
J: TRBJ2-2
DNA: TGTGCCAGCAGCGCTAGACAGGGGAACACCGGGGAGCTGTTTTTT
CDR3: CASSARQGNTGELFF

V: TRBV9
size: -
D: -
J: TRBJ1-1
DNA: TGTGCCAGCAGCGTAGTTGATGGACAGACCAGAGCTTTCTTT
CDR3: CASSVVDGQTRAFF

V: TRBV19
size: -
D: TRBD2
J: TRBJ2-1
DNA: TGTGCCAGTAGGATAAGGACTAGCGAACATGAGCAGTTCTTC
CDR3: CASRIRTSEHEQFF

V: TRBV5-1
size: -
D: TRBD2
J: TRBJ2-1
DNA: TGCGCCAGCAGCTTGGCAGGTAGCGGGAGGGCCAATGAGCAGTTCTTC
CDR3: CASSLAGSGRANEQFF

V: TRBV2
size: -
D: TRBD1
J: TRBJ1-1
DNA: TGTGCCAGCAGCCCGACAGGGCTTGCTGAAGCTTTCTTT
CDR3: CASSPTGLAEAFF

V: TRBV5-1
size: -
D: TRBD2
J: TRBJ2-3
DNA: TGCGCCAGCACCAGGGAAGCGGGAGGGCCAACAGATACGCAGTATTTT
CDR3: CASTREAGGPTDTQYF

V: TRBV28
size: -
D: -
J: TRBJ1-2
DNA: TGTGCCAGCAGGACGATCAGGGGTGGTGGCTATGGCTACACCTTC
CDR3: CASRTIRGGGYGYTF

V: TRBV9
size: -
D: TRBD1
J: TRBJ1-3
DNA: TGTGCCAGCAGCGCCCCGACAGGGTTGCCTGGAAACACCATATATTTT
CDR3: CASSAPTGLPGNTIYF

V: TRBV30
size: -
D: TRBD1
J: TRBJ1-2
DNA: TGTGCCTGGAGGATGACAGGGTATGGCTACACCTTC
CDR3: CAWRMTGYGYTF

V: TRBV11-1
size: -
D: -
J: TRBJ2-5
DNA: TGTGCCAGCAGCTTAGTACAGCTACCCCAAGAGACCCAGTACTTC
CDR3: CASSLVQLPQETQYF

V: TRBV5-1
size: -
D: TRBD1
J: TRBJ2-5
DNA: TGCGCCAGCTGCCCGGGACAGGGGTTAGAGACCCAGTACTTC
CDR3: CASCPGQGLETQYF

V: TRBV5-4
size: -
D: TRBD2
J: TRBJ2-7
DNA: TGTGCCAGCAGCTTGGATAGCGGGAGGGCCGGCGAGCAGTACTTC
CDR3: CASSLDSGRAGEQYF

V: TRBV29-1
size: -
D: -
J: TRBJ1-1
DNA: TGCAGCGTTGAATCGGGCAGGGGAACTGAAGCTTTCTTT
CDR3: CSVESGRGTEAFF

V: TRBV7-9
size: few
D: TRBD1
J: TRBJ2-3
DNA: TGTGCCAGCAGCTTTAGGGGGACAGTGAAGGATACGCAGTATTTT
CDR3: CASSFRGTVKDTQYF

V: TRBV5-6
size: -
D: TRBD1
J: TRBJ2-2
DNA: TGTGCCAGCAGCTGGACAGGGGGGAAAGGGGAGCTGTTTTTT
CDR3: CASSWTGGKGELFF

V: TRBV7-6
size: -
D: -
J: TRBJ1-1
DNA: TGTGCCAGCAGCCTTGGACAAGGCCGGGAAGCTTTCTTT
CDR3: CASSLGQGREAFF

V: TRBV28
size: -
D: TRBD1
J: TRBJ2-2
DNA: TGTGCCAGCAGTTTATCGGGACAGGGGGTCTCGGGCGGGGAGCTGTTTTTT
CDR3: CASSLSGQGVSGGELFF

V: TRBV10-2
size: -
D: TRBD1
J: TRBJ1-2
DNA: TGCGCCAGCAGTGAGTCGAGGCGGGACAGGGGGAAGAACTATGGCTACACCTTC
CDR3: CASSESRRDRGKNYGYTF

V: TRBV11-2
size: -
D: -
J: TRBJ2-6
DNA: TGTGCCAGCAGGACCCTTCAGGGGACTGGGGCCAACGTCCTGACTTTC
CDR3: CASRTLQGTGANVLTF

V: TRBV2
size: few
D: -
J: TRBJ2-2
DNA: TGTGCCGGTAGTCGCGACACCGGGGAGCTGTTTTTT
CDR3: CAGSRDTGELFF

V: TRBV14
size: -
D: -
J: TRBJ2-1
DNA: TGTGCCAGCAGCCAAGATCGGGGTCAATACAATGAGCAGTTCTTC
CDR3: CASSQDRGQYNEQFF

V: TRBV5-1
size: -
D: -
J: TRBJ2-5
DNA: TGCGCCAGCAGAAGGACACAAGAGACCCAGTACTTC
CDR3: CASRRTQETQYF

V: TRBV5-1
size: -
D: TRBD2
J: TRBJ2-3
DNA: TGCGCCAGCAGCGATTCTGGGAGGGGCACAGATACGCAGTATTTT
CDR3: CASSDSGRGTDTQYF

V: TRBV5-4
size: -
D: TRBD2
J: TRBJ2-1
DNA: TGTGCCAGCAGCCGGACTAGCGGGAGTCAGGGTGAGCAGTTCTTC
CDR3: CASSRTSGSQGEQFF

V: TRBV29-1
size: once
D: TRBD2
J: TRBJ2-5
DNA: TGCAGCGTTGGCTCCCCGGGGGGGGAGACCCAGTACTTC
CDR3: CSVGSPGGETQYF

V: TRBV5-1
size: -
D: TRBD1
J: TRBJ1-4
DNA: TGCGCCAGCAGTTACTATGGGACAGGGGGTGAAAAACTGTTTTTT
CDR3: CASSYYGTGGEKLFF

V: TRBV7-2
size: few
D: -
J: TRBJ1-2
DNA: TGTGCCAGCAGCTTGGAGTTGGGCTATGGCTACACCTTC
CDR3: CASSLELGYGYTF

V: TRBV5-4
size: -
D: TRBD1
J: TRBJ2-7
DNA: TGTGCCAGCAGCCCAGGGACAGGGGGGACCTACGAGCAGTACTTC
CDR3: CASSPGTGGTYEQYF

V: TRBV28
size: -
D: TRBD2
J: TRBJ2-7
DNA: TGTGCCAGCAGTTTCTCCCTAGCGGGAGTCGAGCAGTACTTC
CDR3: CASSFSLAGVEQYF

V: TRBV28
size: -
D: -
J: TRBJ1-2
DNA: TGTGCCAGCAGTTTTGCCAGGGGCTATGGCTACACCTTC
CDR3: CASSFARGYGYTF

V: TRBV5-4
size: -
D: -
J: TRBJ1-1
DNA: TGTGCCAGCAGCCGACAGTTGAACACTGAAGCTTTCTTT
CDR3: CASSRQLNTEAFF

V: TRBV5-5
size: -
D: -
J: TRBJ1-1
DNA: TGTGCCAGCACCCTGACCTACGGGGGGAACACTGAAGCTTTCTTT
CDR3: CASTLTYGGNTEAFF

V: TRBV28
size: -
D: -
J: TRBJ1-1
DNA: TGTGCCAGCAGTTTATTGACGAGGGTACCTGAAGCTTTCTTT
CDR3: CASSLLTRVPEAFF

V: TRBV2
size: -
D: TRBD2
J: TRBJ2-1
DNA: TGTGCCAGCACGGGCGGGAGGGCCGGGAATGAGCAGTTCTTC
CDR3: CASTGGRAGNEQFF

V: TRBV10-1
size: -
D: TRBD2
J: TRBJ2-1
DNA: TGCGCCAGCAGTGAGTCCGTAGCGGGAGTTTACAATGAGCAGTTCTTC
CDR3: CASSESVAGVYNEQFF

V: TRBV7-3
size: once
D: -
J: TRBJ2-2
DNA: TGTGCCAGCAGCTTAAATGGTGCGGGGAACACCGGGGAGCTGTTTTTT
CDR3: CASSLNGAGNTGELFF

V: TRBV5-4
size: -
D: TRBD2
J: TRBJ2-7
DNA: TGTGCCAGCAGCGTAGCGGGAGCCCTGCACGAGCAGTACTTC
CDR3: CASSVAGALHEQYF

V: TRBV5-1
size: few
D: -
J: TRBJ2-1
DNA: TGCGCCAGCAGCTTGGCCGGGAGCTTGAATGAGCAGTTCTTC
CDR3: CASSLAGSLNEQFF

V: TRBV4-1
size: few
D: TRBD1
J: TRBJ1-5
DNA: TGCGCCAGCAGCGCGCAGGGGCAGGGGGCTAGGAATCAGCCCCAGCATTTT
CDR3: CASSAQGQGARNQPQHF

V: TRBV18
size: few
D: -
J: TRBJ1-1
DNA: TGTGCCAGCTCACCACAGGGGTCAGGTGAAGCTTTCTTT
CDR3: CASSPQGSGEAFF

V: TRBV29-1
size: -
D: -
J: TRBJ2-2
DNA: TGCAGCGTTGATAGGGACACCGGAGAGCTGTTTTTT
CDR3: CSVDRDTGELFF

V: TRBV5-1
size: -
D: -
J: TRBJ2-3
DNA: TGCGCCAGCAGCTTGGCCCCACTCTCGGGACTGCGTACGCAGTATTTT
CDR3: CASSLAPLSGLRTQYF

V: TRBV4-2
size: -
D: TRBD1
J: TRBJ1-2
DNA: TGTGCCAGCAGCCAAGATTCGTCGACAGGGAACTATGGCTACACCTTC
CDR3: CASSQDSSTGNYGYTF